This is a list of T cell receptor beta chains from one sample in a study of CD8 T cells in ankylosing spondylitis. Each CDR3 protein is one row after TCRdb ran MiXCR on the 5' RACE reads. The sample lists about 750,000 distinct CDR3 sequences, around a fifth occurring once. Sequencing input: blood, either unsorted or a sorted T cell fraction (not recorded which). The receptors were sampled from a male donor with ankylosing spondylitis. Each CDR3 is given without its conserved first and last residue. A D gene is named only where the DNA matches it firmly.

TRBD1 | TRBJ2-4 | TRBV6-1 | ASSPAGQGVAKNIQY
- | TRBJ2-6 | TRBV18 | ASSTGLSGANVLT
TRBD1 | TRBJ1-2 | TRBV30 | AWSGQGGYGYT
- | TRBJ2-2 | TRBV5-1 | ASSQTGILGTGELF
- | TRBJ1-1 | TRBV12-3/TRBV12-4 | ASSFSFGTEAF
TRBD2 | TRBJ2-1 | TRBV5-6 | ASSFYSGKVNEQF
TRBD2 | TRBJ2-3 | TRBV5-1 | ASRTGAGDTQY
TRBD1 | TRBJ1-4 | TRBV2 | ASSNTGATNEKLF
- | TRBJ2-5 | TRBV9 | ASSPRDGETQY
- | TRBJ2-7 | TRBV6-2/TRBV6-3 | ASTLTPLDYEQY
TRBD1 | TRBJ1-2 | TRBV4-2 | ASSPSDRGSKNYGYT
- | TRBJ1-5 | TRBV20-1 | SASTGRASISNQPQH
- | TRBJ2-7 | TRBV12-3/TRBV12-4 | ASSLGFLEQY
- | TRBJ1-6 | TRBV16 | ASSRSRGAANSPLH
- | TRBJ2-1 | TRBV19 | ASSGISGSYNEQF
- | TRBJ1-3 | TRBV7-6 | ASSLGDYGSSGNTIY